This T cell receptor (beta chain) is from a study of T cell repertoires in cytomegalovirus infection. Study at large: Public TCR beta signatures were indicative of both CMV infection and a matching HLA type. General study points: Frequencies of public TCR beta families were cumulated, and this identified carriers of CMV plus the relevant HLA. Across the ex vivo response, the dominant clonotypes were HLA-C-restricted CMV-specific TCR beta clonotypes.

The length of the CDR3 is 16 residues. V gave up 1 base and J gave up 2 bases; unmatched junction bases: 4. Per germline, CDR1 SGHTA and CDR2 FQGNSA. The table lists this clonotype with many counts. No antigen is known for it. TCRdb reprocessed the reads with MiXCR, giving one entry per CDR3 protein. Here the sample spans roughly 600,000 distinct CDR3 sequences, approximately 24% being singletons. The source material was CD8+ T cells from PBMCs. The source of this sequence is a human donor in good health (CMV status not recorded). Some clones in this sample may be carry-over from other donors' samples. The chain employs TRBV7-2 and TRBJ2-3; 9 bases are shared with TRBD2. CDR3 bases: TGTGCCAGCAGCTTAGTAGCGGGGGAGTACACAGATACGCAGTATTTT. Its protein is CASSLVAGEYTDTQYF.